The 28 T cell receptor beta chains below were found in one sample sequenced in a study of shared clonotypes between healthy human individuals. Sequenced by immunoSEQ multiplex PCR; TCRdb stores in-frame clones only, minus some. The sample lists just over 2,000,000 clones; approximately 94% were seen once. Naive CD8 cells lacked CD45RO, underwent positive selection for CCR7 and left out terminally differentiated effector memory CD45RA+ cells. Sequenced sample: naive CD8+ T cells sorted from blood. The receptor source for this set is a man between 18 and 29 years old in good health.

On this clone: The same CDR3 can be traced to other DNA sequences in this sample. The gene calls are TRBV27 and TRBJ2-7; D remains unclear. Trimming pared 0 bases from V and 1 base from J, leaving 7 bases between. The CDR3 has 14 residues. Germline loops: CDR1 MNHEY, CDR2 SMNVEV (reference sequence). The chain's CDR3 is CASSLSGRSYEQYF. Written as DNA, the CDR3 is TGTGCCAGCAGTTTATCCGGCAGGTCCTACGAGCAGTACTTC.

This chain joins TRBV19 and TRBJ1-1; D gene uncertain. Germline V gene lookup returns CDR1 LNHDA and CDR2 SQIVND (reference sequence). V lost 6 bases and J 0 bases, leaving 11 bases between the germline ends. CDR3 length: 14 amino acids. CDR3 DNA: TGTGCCAGTAGAACAGCTGACATGAACACTGAAGCTTTCTTT. This encodes CASRTADMNTEAFF.

The chain is built from TRBV6-1 and TRBJ1-6, with a weak D call TRBD1 (5 bases). This CDR3 has 17 amino acids. Trimming removed 2 bases from V and 7 bases from J, with 18 bases in between. CDR1 is MNHNS and CDR2 is SASEGT in the germline V gene. DNA of the CDR3: TGTGCCAGCAGTGAAACCTATCTCTGGGAGGGGAATTCACCCCTCCACTTT. Translation gives CASSETYLWEGNSPLHF.

This chain uses TRBV5-6 with TRBJ1-5; weak D call: TRBD1 (5 bases). Between the trimmed V and J ends, which lost 2 bases and 1 base, there was a span of 16 bases. This CDR3 contains 17 residues. Germline lookup yields CDR1 SGHDT and CDR2 YYEEEE. CDR3 bases: TGTGCCAGCAGCTTTAAATCGGGGGAAGGGAGCAATCAGCCCCAGCATTTT. This translates into CASSFKSGEGSNQPQHF.

The V gene is TRBV7-9, the J gene TRBJ2-1; D unclear. The germline V gene encodes CDR1 SEHNR and CDR2 FQNEAQ (reference sequence). Trimming cost V 5 bases and J 8 bases, with 16 bases left between them. CDR3 length equals 14 residues. CDR3 protein: CASSHPGEIYEQFF. DNA of the CDR3: TGTGCCAGCAGCCACCCAGGCGAAATATATGAGCAGTTCTTC.

Turning to this clone: Distinct nucleotide sequences in the sample also encode this CDR3. The chain couples TRBV7-6 to TRBJ1-5, with TRBD1 matching over 7 bases. Per the germline V gene, CDR1 is SGHVS and CDR2 is FNYEAQ. The CDR3 has 13 residues. With 0 bases clipped from V and 8 bases from J, the junction kept 1 base outside the gene matches. The CDR3 DNA sequence: TGTGCCAGCAGCTTAGCCCAGGGGGAGCCCCAGCATTTT. The encoded protein is CASSLAQGEPQHF.

The genes are TRBV6-5 and TRBJ2-4, with a possible D match to TRBD1 (5 bases). V lost 4 bases and J 0 bases, leaving 13 bases between the germline ends. Germline loops: CDR1 MNHEY, CDR2 SVGAGI. The CDR3 is 16 amino acids. In DNA form, the CDR3 reads TGTGCCAGCAGTTTTACAGGTCTGCTAGCCAAAAACATTCAGTACTTC. This sequence encodes CASSFTGLLAKNIQYF.

The rearrangement joins TRBV10-1 to TRBJ2-2, with D tentatively TRBD2 (5 bases). In germline, CDR1 is WNHNN, CDR2 SYGVQD (reference sequence). CDR3 length: 14 residues. Trimming removed 0 bases at V and 6 bases at J, with 8 bases between. In nucleotides, the CDR3 is TGCGCCAGCAGTGAGTCGAGGGTCCCCGGGGAGCTGTTTTTT. Residues: CASSESRVPGELFF.

The gene calls are TRBV9 and TRBJ1-4; 9 bases are a match to TRBD1. The CDR3 sequence is 15 residues long. CDR1 is SGDLS and CDR2 is YYNGEE in the germline V gene. V lost 2 bases to trimming and J lost 3 bases; unmatched junction nucleotides: 2. CDR3 DNA: TGTGCCAGCAGCGTGGACAGGGGCCCTAATGAAAAACTGTTTTTT. It is translated as CASSVDRGPNEKLFF.

This chain connects TRBV5-6 to TRBJ2-7; no clear D gene. Germline lookup yields CDR1 SGHDT and CDR2 YYEEEE. This CDR3 has 13 residues. The V end lost 5 bases, the J end lost 5 bases, and 14 bases lay between the germline ends. The CDR3 DNA reads as TGTGCCAGCAGGACGCTCATATTGGACGAGCAGTACTTC. It codes for CASRTLILDEQYF.

This chain connects TRBV27 to TRBJ2-6; 12 bases fit TRBD2. The CDR3 extends over 17 amino acids. Germline values: CDR1 MNHEY, CDR2 SMNVEV (reference sequence). V lost 4 bases, J lost 2 bases, and 3 bases stayed unmatched. CDR3 nucleotides: TGTGCCAGCAGTTGGACTAGCGGGATTACTGGGGCCAACGTCCTGACTTTC. Its translation is CASSWTSGITGANVLTF.

This clone has only one observation. This sequence joins TRBV4-3 and TRBJ1-3; D unclear. This CDR3 comprises 16 residues. Per the germline V gene, CDR1 is LGHNA and CDR2 is YSLEER. V was shortened by 0 bases and J by 2 bases, with 11 bases between the two germline ends. As DNA, the CDR3 is TGCGCCAGCAGCCAAGATCGCAGGACGACTGGAAACACCATATATTTT. This gives the protein CASSQDRRTTGNTIYF.

The chain is built from TRBV11-2 and TRBJ1-2, with no clear D. CDR1 and CDR2 from the germline V gene are SGHAT and FQNNGV. The CDR3 length is 12 residues. V gave up 3 bases and J gave up 5 bases, with 7 bases separating them. The DNA for the CDR3 is TGTGCCAGCAGCTTGTGGAGTTATGGCTACACCTTC. This sequence encodes CASSLWSYGYTF. The variable domain in full, with the rest retrieved from reference TRBV11-2 and TRBJ1-2, is EAGVAQSPRYKIIEKRQSVAFWCNPISGHATLYWYQQILGQGPKLLIQFQNNGVVDDSQLPKDRFSAERLKGVDSTLKIQPAKLEDSAVYLCASSLWSYGYTFGSGTRLTVV.

The chain has TRBV7-2 and TRBJ1-1; D is uncertain. CDR1 is SGHTA, CDR2 FQGNSA, per germline. The CDR3 contains 15 residues. V was cut by 2 bases and J by 6 bases, with 16 bases left in between. The CDR3 sequence is CASSLWPALRSEAFF. CDR3 bases: TGTGCCAGCAGCTTATGGCCGGCCCTTCGGTCTGAAGCTTTCTTT. Based on the CDR3 plus reference TRBV7-2 and TRBJ1-1, the full variable domain is GAGVSQSPSNKVTEKGKDVELRCDPISGHTALYWYRQSLGQGLEFLIYFQGNSAPDKSGLPSDRFSAERTGGSVSTLTIQRTQQEDSAVYLCASSLWPALRSEAFFGQGTRLTVV.

J is TRBJ1-1 and V is TRBV27; 8 bases align to TRBD1. This CDR3 comprises 15 residues. The V gene's germline CDR1 is MNHEY and CDR2 SMNVEV (reference sequence). V lost 3 bases and J lost 0; bases outside the gene matches: 3. DNA of the CDR3: TGTGCCAGCAGTTTCATGGACAGGGTGAACACTGAAGCTTTCTTT. Translated, it gives CASSFMDRVNTEAFF.

Concerning this clone: The identical CDR3 is also encoded by other nucleotide sequences in the sample. CDR3 bases: TGTGCCAGCAGCCCAAGCGGGAGCTACGAGCAGTACTTC. Protein product: CASSPSGSYEQYF. This rearrangement joins TRBV7-9 to TRBJ2-7, with TRBD2 matching over 8 bases. With 5 bases clipped from V and 3 bases from J, the junction kept 3 bases outside the gene matches. The CDR3 totals 13 residues. Germline V CDR1 and CDR2: SEHNR, FQNEAQ (reference sequence).

CDR3 sequence (DNA): TGTGCCAGCAGCTTGTTCTTGGCTAACTATGGCTACACCTTC. Its protein product is CASSLFLANYGYTF. The rearrangement uses TRBV5-4 and TRBJ1-2; no clear D. This CDR3 comprises 14 residues. Trimming removed 1 base at V and 0 bases at J, with 7 bases between. Per the germline V gene, CDR1 is SGHNT and CDR2 is YYREEE (reference sequence).

CDR3 in DNA: TGTGCCAGCAGCTGGTTCTTGTTGGATCCCCACCACTATGGCTACACCTTC. Translated: CASSWFLLDPHHYGYTF. The rearrangement joins TRBV5-6 to TRBJ1-2; D gene uncertain. The CDR3 consists of 17 residues. V was clipped by 3 bases and J by 3 bases, with 21 bases between them. Looked up from germline, CDR1 is SGHDT and CDR2 is YYEEEE.

The rearrangement links TRBV27 to TRBJ2-7, with 8 bases identical to TRBD1. The V segment lost 4 bases and the J segment 0 bases; nucleotides outside the gene matches: 5. The germline gives CDR1 MNHEY, CDR2 SMNVEV (reference sequence). CDR3 size: 15 residues. CDR3 DNA: TGTGCCAGCAGTTGGACAGGGCTGAGCTCCTACGAGCAGTACTTC. This encodes CASSWTGLSSYEQYF.

The chain couples TRBV27 to TRBJ2-2; tentatively, D is TRBD2 (6 bases). Trimming pared 7 bases from V and 6 bases from J, leaving 18 bases between. CDR3 length equals 15 residues. Germline V CDR1 and CDR2: MNHEY, SMNVEV (reference sequence). The CDR3 bases are TGTGCCAGCAACGTAGGGCAGGGAGGCGCCGGGGAGCTGTTTTTT. Residues: CASNVGQGGAGELFF.

This clone was seen a single time. The V gene is TRBV19, the J gene TRBJ2-1; no definite D call. The CDR3 loop spans 12 amino acids. CDR1 and CDR2 (germline): LNHDA, SQIVND (reference sequence). Trimming removed 8 bases from V and 4 bases from J, with 9 bases in between. CDR3 coding DNA: TGTGCCAGTGGGATAGGTTACAATGAGCAGTTCTTC. It is translated as CASGIGYNEQFF.

This clone has only one observation. The V gene is TRBV5-1, the J gene TRBJ2-1, with D tentatively TRBD2 (5 bases). The germline V gene has CDR1 SGHRS and CDR2 YFSETQ. This CDR3 comprises 15 residues. V was trimmed by 2 bases and J by 2 bases, leaving 11 bases between them. As DNA, the CDR3 is TGCGCCAGCAGCTTCAGCGGTCCCCCCTACAATGAGCAGTTCTTC. Amino acids: CASSFSGPPYNEQFF.

The chain combines TRBV6-6 with TRBJ2-7; D perhaps matches TRBD1 (6 bases). With 8 bases removed from V and 2 bases from J, the gap between germline ends came to 13 bases. There are 13 residues in the CDR3. Looked up from germline, CDR1 is MNHNY and CDR2 is SVGAGI (reference sequence). CDR3 sequence (DNA): TGTGCCAGCTGTGAGGACAGCACCTACGAGCAGTACTTC. Protein product: CASCEDSTYEQYF.

J is TRBJ2-7 and V is TRBV5-1; D gene ambiguous. Germline CDR1 and CDR2: SGHRS and YFSETQ. The CDR3 loop spans 13 amino acids. Trimming removed 0 bases at V and 5 bases at J, with 9 bases between. CDR3 protein: CASSLELRHEQYF. The CDR3 DNA follows: TGCGCCAGCAGCTTGGAGCTACGGCACGAGCAGTACTTC. The full variable domain, completed using reference TRBV5-1 and TRBJ2-7, is KAGVTQTPRYLIKTRGQQVTLSCSPISGHRSVSWYQQTPGQGLQFLFEYFSETQRNKGNFPGRFSGRQFSNSRSEMNVSTLELGDSALYLCASSLELRHEQYFGPGTRLTVT.

This sequence joins TRBV5-4 and TRBJ2-3, with D possibly matching TRBD2 (6 bases). In germline, CDR1 is SGHNT, CDR2 YYREEE (reference sequence). This CDR3 has 14 amino acids. Deletions cut 0 bases from V and 5 bases from J, with 10 bases between. CDR3 sequence reads: CASSLGGLEDTQYF. CDR3 coding DNA: TGTGCCAGCAGCTTGGGGGGACTTGAAGATACGCAGTATTTT.

This chain links TRBV15 with TRBJ2-3; weak D call: TRBD2 (5 bases). With 6 bases removed from V and 2 bases from J, the gap between germline ends came to 12 bases. The CDR3 loop spans 14 amino acids. Germline V lookup: CDR1 LNHNV, CDR2 YYDKDF (reference sequence). Here the CDR3 reads CATSPTGFTDTQYF. CDR3 nucleotides: TGTGCCACCAGTCCAACGGGGTTCACAGATACGCAGTATTTT.

The rearrangement uses TRBV2 and TRBJ1-5, with 9 bases lining up with TRBD1. Germline values: CDR1 SNHLY, CDR2 FYNNEI. The CDR3 spans 16 residues. The ends lost 4 bases at V and 5 bases at J; junction bases unmatched: 9. The CDR3 sequence is CASSAREGQGDQPQHF. In DNA, the CDR3 is TGTGCCAGCAGTGCAAGGGAGGGACAGGGTGATCAGCCCCAGCATTTT.

The chain couples TRBV30 to TRBJ2-1; a possible D gene is TRBD1 (6 bases). Germline V CDR1 and CDR2: GTSNPN, SVGIG (reference sequence). The germline V and J ends were trimmed by 2 bases and 8 bases, with 16 bases remaining between them. This CDR3 comprises 14 residues. In DNA, the CDR3 is TGTGCCTGGAGTCTGGGACAAGGGGTCGATGAGCAGTTCTTC. It specifies CAWSLGQGVDEQFF.